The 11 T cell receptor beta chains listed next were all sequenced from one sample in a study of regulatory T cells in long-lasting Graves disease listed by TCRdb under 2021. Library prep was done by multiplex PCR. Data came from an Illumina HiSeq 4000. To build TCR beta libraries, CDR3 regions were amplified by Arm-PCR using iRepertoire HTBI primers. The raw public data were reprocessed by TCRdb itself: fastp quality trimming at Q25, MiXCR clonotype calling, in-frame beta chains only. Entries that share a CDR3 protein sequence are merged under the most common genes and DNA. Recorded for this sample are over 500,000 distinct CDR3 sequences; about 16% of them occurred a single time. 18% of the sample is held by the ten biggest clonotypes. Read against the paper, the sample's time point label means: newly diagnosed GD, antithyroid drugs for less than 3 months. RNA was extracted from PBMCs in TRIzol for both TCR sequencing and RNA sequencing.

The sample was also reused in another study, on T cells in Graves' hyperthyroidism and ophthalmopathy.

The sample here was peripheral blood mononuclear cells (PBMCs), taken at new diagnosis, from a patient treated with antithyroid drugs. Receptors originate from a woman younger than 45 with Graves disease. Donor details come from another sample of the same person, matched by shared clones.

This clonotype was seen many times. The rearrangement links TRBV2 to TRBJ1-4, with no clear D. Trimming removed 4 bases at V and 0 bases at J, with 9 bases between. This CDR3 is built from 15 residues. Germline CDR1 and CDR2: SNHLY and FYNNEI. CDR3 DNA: TGTGCCAGCAGTGTTGACATTGCAACTAATGAAAAACTGTTTTTT. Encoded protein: CASSVDIATNEKLFF.

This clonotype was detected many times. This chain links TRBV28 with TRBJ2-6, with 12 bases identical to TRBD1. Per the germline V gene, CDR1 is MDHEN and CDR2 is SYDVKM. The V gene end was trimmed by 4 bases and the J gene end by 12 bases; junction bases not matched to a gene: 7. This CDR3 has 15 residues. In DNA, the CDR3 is TGTGCCAGCAGTTCCGGGACAGGGGGCGCGATCGTCCTGACTTTC. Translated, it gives CASSSGTGGAIVLTF.

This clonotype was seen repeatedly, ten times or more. CDR3 nucleotide sequence: TGTGCCAGCAGCCCCGCGGGACAGGAAAAACTGTTTTTT. Its protein is CASSPAGQEKLFF. The V call is TRBV27, the J call TRBJ1-4, with 7 bases aligning to TRBD1. V lost 6 bases and J lost 8; bases outside the gene matches: 6. Germline CDR1 reads MNHEY; CDR2 reads SMNVEV (reference sequence). The CDR3 has 13 amino acids.

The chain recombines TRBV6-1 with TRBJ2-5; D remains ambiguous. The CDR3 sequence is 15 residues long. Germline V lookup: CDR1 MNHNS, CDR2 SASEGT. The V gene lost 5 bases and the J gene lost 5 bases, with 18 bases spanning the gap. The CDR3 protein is CASSPHGNNRETQYF. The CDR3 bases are TGTGCCAGCAGTCCCCATGGGAACAATCGGGAGACCCAGTACTTC.

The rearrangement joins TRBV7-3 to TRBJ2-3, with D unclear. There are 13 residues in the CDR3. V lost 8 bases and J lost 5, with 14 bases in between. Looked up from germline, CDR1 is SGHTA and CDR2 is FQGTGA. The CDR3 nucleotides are TGTGCCAGCTCCGCTAGATTACAAGATACGCAGTATTTT. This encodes CASSARLQDTQYF.

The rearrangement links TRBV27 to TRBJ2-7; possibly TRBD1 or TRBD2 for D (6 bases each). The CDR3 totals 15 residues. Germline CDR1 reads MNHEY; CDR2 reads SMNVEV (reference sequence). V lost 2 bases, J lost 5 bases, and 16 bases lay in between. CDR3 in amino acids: CASSLAVGGGHEQYF. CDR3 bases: TGTGCCAGCAGTTTAGCGGTCGGTGGGGGGCACGAGCAGTACTTC.

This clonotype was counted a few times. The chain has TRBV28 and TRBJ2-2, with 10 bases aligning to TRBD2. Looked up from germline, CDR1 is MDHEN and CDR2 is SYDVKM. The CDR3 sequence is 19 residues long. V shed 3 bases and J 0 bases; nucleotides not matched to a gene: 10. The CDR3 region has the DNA TGTGCCAGCAGTTTCCCGTTGGGAGCGGGAGGGCCGAACACCGGGGAGCTGTTTTTT. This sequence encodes CASSFPLGAGGPNTGELFF.

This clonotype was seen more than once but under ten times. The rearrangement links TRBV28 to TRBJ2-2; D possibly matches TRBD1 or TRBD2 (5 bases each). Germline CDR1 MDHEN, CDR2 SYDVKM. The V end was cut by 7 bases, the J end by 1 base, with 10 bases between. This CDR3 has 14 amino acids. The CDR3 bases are TGTGCCAGCACCCTTGGGGGGAACACCGGGGAGCTGTTTTTT. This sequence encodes CASTLGGNTGELFF.

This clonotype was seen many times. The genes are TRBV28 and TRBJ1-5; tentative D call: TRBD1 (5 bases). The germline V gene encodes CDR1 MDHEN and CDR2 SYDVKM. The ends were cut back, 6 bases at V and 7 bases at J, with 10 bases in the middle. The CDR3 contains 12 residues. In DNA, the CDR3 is TGTGCCAGCAGGCGGGACGTACAGCCCCAGCATTTT. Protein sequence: CASRRDVQPQHF.

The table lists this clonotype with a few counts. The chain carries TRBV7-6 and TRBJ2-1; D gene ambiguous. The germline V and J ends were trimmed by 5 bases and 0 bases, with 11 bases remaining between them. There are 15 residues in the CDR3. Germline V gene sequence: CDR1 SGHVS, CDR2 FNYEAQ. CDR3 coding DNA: TGTGCCAGCAGCCCCACCGAGGCCTCCTACAATGAGCAGTTCTTC. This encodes CASSPTEASYNEQFF.

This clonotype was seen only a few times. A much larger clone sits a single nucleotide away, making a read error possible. The CDR3 loop reads CAGSPAYRGSSYEQYF. Here the CDR3 DNA reads TGTGCCGGCAGTCCAGCCTACAGGGGAAGCTCCTACGAGCAGTACTTC. The chain joins TRBV28 to TRBJ2-7, with 7 positions matching TRBD1. The CDR3 totals 16 residues. In germline, CDR1 is MDHEN, CDR2 SYDVKM.